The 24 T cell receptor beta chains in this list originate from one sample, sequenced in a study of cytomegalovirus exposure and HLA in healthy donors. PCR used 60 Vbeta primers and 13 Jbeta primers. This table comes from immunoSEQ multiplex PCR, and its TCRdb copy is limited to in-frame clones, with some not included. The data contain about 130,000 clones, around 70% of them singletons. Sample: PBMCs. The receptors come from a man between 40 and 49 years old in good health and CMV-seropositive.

The CDR3, as DNA: TGCGCCAGCAGCTTGTATGGCAGGGGGGAGGAAAAACTGTTTTTT. This encodes CASSLYGRGEEKLFF. J is TRBJ1-4 and V is TRBV5-1; 7 nucleotides match TRBD1. The junction had 8 bases not matched to a gene; V was cut back by 1 base and J by 8 bases. The germline CDR1 and CDR2 sequences are SGHRS and YFSETQ. The CDR3 totals 15 residues.

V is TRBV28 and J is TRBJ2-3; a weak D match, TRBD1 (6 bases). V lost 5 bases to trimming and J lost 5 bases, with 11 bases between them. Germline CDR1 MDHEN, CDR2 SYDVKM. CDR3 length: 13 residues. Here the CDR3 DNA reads TGTGCCAGCAGTACACAGGGTAGAGATACGCAGTATTTT. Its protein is CASSTQGRDTQYF.

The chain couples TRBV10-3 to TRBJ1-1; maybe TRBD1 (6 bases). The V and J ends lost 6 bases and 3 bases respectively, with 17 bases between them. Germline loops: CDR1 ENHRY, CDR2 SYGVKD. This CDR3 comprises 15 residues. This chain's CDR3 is CAIRAGAGMDTEAFF. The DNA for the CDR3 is TGTGCCATCAGGGCAGGGGCTGGTATGGACACTGAAGCTTTCTTT.

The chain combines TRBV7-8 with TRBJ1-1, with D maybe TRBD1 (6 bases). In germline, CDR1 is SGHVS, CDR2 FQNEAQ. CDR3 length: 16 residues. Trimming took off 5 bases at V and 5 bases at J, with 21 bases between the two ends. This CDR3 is CASSPGHSRDGTEAFF. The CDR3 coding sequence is TGTGCCAGCAGCCCGGGACATAGCCGAGATGGTACTGAAGCTTTCTTT.

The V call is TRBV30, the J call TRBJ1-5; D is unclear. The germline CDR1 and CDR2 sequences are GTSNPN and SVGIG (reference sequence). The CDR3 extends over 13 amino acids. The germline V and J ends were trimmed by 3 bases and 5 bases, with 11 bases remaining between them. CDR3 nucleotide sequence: TGTGCCTGGAGCCCCCCCAGGCATCAGCCCCAGCATTTT. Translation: CAWSPPRHQPQHF.

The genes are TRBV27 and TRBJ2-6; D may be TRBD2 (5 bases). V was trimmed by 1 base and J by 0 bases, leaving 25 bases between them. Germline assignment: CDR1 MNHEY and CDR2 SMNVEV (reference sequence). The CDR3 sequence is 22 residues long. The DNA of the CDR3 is TGTGCCAGCAGTTTATTACAGCGCGGGTCTTCAACCTTGAACTCTGGGGCCAACGTCCTGACTTTC. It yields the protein CASSLLQRGSSTLNSGANVLTF.

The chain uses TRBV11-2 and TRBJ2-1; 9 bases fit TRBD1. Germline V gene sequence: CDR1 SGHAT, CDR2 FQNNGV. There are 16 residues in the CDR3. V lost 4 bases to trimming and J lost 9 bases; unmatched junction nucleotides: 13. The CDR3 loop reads CASSSSGYRDRAEQFF. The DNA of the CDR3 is TGTGCCAGCAGCTCGAGTGGATACCGGGACAGGGCTGAGCAGTTCTTC.

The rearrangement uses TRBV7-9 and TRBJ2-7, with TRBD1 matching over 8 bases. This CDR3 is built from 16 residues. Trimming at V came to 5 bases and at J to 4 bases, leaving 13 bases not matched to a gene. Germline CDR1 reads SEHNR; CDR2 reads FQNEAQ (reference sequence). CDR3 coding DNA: TGTGCCAGCAGCCTAGGGACGGGGACAGGTCGGTACGAGCAGTACTTC. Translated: CASSLGTGTGRYEQYF.

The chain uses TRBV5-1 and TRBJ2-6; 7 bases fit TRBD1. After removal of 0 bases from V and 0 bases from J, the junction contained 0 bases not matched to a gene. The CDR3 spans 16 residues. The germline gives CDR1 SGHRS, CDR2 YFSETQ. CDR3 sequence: CASSLGQGSGANVLTF. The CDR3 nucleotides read TGCGCCAGCAGCTTGGGACAGGGCTCTGGGGCCAACGTCCTGACTTTC.

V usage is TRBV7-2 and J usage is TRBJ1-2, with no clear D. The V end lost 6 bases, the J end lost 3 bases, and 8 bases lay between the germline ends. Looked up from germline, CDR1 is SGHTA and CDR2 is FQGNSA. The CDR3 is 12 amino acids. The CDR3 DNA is TGTGCCAGCAGAGAGGCCTACTATGGCTACACCTTC. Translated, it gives CASREAYYGYTF.

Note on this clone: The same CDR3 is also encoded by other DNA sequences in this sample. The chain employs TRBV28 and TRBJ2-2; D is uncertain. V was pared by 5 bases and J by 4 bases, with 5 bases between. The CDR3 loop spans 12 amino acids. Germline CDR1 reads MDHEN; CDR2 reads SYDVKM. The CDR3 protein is CASSPRTGELFF. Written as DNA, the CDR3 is TGTGCCAGCAGTCCTCGCACCGGGGAGCTGTTTTTT.

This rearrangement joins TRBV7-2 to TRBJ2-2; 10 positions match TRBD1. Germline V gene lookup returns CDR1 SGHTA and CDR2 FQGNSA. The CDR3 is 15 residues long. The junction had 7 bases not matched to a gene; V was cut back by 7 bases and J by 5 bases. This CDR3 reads CASTPDRGRTGELFF. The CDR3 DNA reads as TGTGCCAGCACCCCGGACAGGGGGAGGACCGGGGAGCTGTTTTTT.

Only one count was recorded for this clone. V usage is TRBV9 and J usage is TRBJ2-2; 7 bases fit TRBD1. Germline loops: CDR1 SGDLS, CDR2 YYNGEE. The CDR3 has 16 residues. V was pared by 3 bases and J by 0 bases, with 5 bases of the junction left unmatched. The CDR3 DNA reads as TGTGCCAGCAGCGCAGGGGGACAGTCGAACACCGGGGAGCTGTTTTTT. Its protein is CASSAGGQSNTGELFF.

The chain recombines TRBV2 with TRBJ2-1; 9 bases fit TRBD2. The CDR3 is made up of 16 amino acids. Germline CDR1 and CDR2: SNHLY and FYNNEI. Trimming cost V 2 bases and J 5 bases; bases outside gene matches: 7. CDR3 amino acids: CASSELAGTFNNEQFF. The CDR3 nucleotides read TGTGCCAGCAGTGAACTAGCGGGAACGTTCAACAATGAGCAGTTCTTC.

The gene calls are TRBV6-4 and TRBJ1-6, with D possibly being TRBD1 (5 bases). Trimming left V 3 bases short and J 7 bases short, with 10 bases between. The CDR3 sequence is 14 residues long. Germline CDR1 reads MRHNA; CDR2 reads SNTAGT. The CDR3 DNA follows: TGTGCCAGCAGTGAAGGAGGGACGAATTCACCCCTCCACTTT. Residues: CASSEGGTNSPLHF.

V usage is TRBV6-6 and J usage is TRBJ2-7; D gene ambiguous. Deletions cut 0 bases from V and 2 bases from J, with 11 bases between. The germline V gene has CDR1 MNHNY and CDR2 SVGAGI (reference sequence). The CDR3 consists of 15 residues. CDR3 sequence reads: CASSYSTRQPYEQYF. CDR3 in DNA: TGTGCCAGCAGTTACTCGACCAGGCAACCCTACGAGCAGTACTTC.

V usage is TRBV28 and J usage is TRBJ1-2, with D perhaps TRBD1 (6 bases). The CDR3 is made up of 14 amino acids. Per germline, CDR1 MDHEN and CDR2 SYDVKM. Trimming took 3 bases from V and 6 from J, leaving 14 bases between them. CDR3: CASSLSSQGNGYTF. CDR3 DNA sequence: TGTGCCAGCAGTTTGTCAAGTCAGGGGAATGGCTACACCTTC.

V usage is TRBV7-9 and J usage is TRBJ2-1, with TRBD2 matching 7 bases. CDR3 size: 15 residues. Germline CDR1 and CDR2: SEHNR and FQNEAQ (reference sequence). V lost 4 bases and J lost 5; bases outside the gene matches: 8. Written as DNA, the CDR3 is TGTGCCAGCAGCTGGGCTGGGGGGGGGAACAATGAGCAGTTCTTC. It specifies CASSWAGGGNNEQFF.

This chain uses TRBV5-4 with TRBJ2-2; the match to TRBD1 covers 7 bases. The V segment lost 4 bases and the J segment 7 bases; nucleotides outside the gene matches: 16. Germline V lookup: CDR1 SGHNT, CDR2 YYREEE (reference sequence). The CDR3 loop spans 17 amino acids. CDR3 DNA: TGTGCCAGCAGCAATACTTTGACAGGGCCCTCCGGCGGGGAGCTGTTTTTT. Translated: CASSNTLTGPSGGELFF.

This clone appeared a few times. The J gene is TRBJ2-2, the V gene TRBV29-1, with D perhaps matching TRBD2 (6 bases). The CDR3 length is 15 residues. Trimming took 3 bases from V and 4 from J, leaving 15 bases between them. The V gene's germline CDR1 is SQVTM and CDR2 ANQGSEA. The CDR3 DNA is TGCAGCGTTGATGGCCGGGGGTGGGGCACCGGGGAGCTGTTTTTT. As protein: CSVDGRGWGTGELFF.

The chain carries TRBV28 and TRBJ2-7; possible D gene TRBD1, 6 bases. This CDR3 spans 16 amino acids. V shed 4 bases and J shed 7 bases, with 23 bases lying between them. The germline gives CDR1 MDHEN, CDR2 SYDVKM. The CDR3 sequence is CASSSGFRGFLSEQYF. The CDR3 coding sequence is TGTGCCAGCAGTTCGGGATTCAGGGGTTTTTTGTCTGAGCAGTACTTC.

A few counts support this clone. CDR3 coding DNA: TGTGCCAGCTCCCCTAGCGGTATAATCTACGAGCAGTACTTC. It yields the protein CASSPSGIIYEQYF. This chain uses TRBV27 with TRBJ2-7; TRBD2 aligns across 7 bases. The germline V gene has CDR1 MNHEY and CDR2 SMNVEV (reference sequence). This CDR3 region has 14 residues. J gave up 3 bases and V 8 bases, and 10 bases lay outside the gene matches.

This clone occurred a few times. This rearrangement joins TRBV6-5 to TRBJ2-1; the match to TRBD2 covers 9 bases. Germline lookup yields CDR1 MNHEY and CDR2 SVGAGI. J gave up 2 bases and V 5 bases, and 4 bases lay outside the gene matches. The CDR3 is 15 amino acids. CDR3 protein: CASSPGLATYNEQFF. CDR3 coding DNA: TGTGCCAGCAGTCCGGGACTAGCCACCTACAATGAGCAGTTCTTC.

The CDR3 DNA reads as TGTGCCAGCAGCTTGGGGGGCAGACTTCACACCGGGGAGCTGTTTTTT. Its translation: CASSLGGRLHTGELFF. The chain couples TRBV5-5 to TRBJ2-2, with D possibly TRBD1 on 5 matching bases. CDR3 length: 16 amino acids. Looked up from germline, CDR1 is SGHKS and CDR2 is YYEKEE (reference sequence). V lost 0 bases and J 3 bases, leaving 12 bases between the germline ends.